This T cell receptor beta chain was recorded in a study of T cells in Graves' hyperthyroidism and ophthalmopathy. Trimming at V came to 10 bases and at J to 3 bases, leaving 10 bases not matched to a gene. The germline CDR1 and CDR2 sequences are MNHNS and SASEGT. The CDR3 covers 14 residues. The study excluded patients with uncontrolled infection, other autoimmune disease, pregnancy or lactation. Template material for amplifying TCR beta CDR3 regions consisted of RNA transcripts. TCR CDR3 regions were first amplified by RT-PCR with HTBI primers. TCRdb independently ran MiXCR on the multiplex PCR reads; one entry per CDR3 protein. The data hold approximately 400,000 distinct CDR3 sequences, with about 14% observed a single time.

The TCR originated in a man aged 50 to 59 with Graves' ophthalmopathy. Source material: blood. This rearrangement joins TRBV6-1 to TRBJ2-7; 9 bases map to TRBD2. This chain's CDR3 is CATIRTSVVYEQYF. The CDR3 DNA reads TGTGCCACCATAAGGACTAGCGTAGTCTACGAGCAGTACTTC.